Each of the 17 T cell receptor beta chains below was sequenced from the same sample in a study of early T cells in non-severe SARS-CoV-2 infection. TCRdb re-derived calls from the 5' RACE reads in MiXCR, one entry per CDR3 protein. This table has 100,000 to 130,000 distinct CDR3 sequences, 8.5% to 14% appearing once. The sequenced sample consisted of whole blood. These receptors were obtained from an adult who was a healthcare worker with PCR-confirmed SARS-CoV-2 infection or an uninfected control (not recorded which).

The rearrangement joins TRBV6-2 or TRBV6-3 to TRBJ2-1; D perhaps matches TRBD1 (5 bases). The CDR3 spans 14 residues. The V end lost 7 bases, the J end lost 7 bases, and 17 bases lay between the germline ends. Germline CDR1 and CDR2: MNHEY and SVGEGT. CDR3 coding DNA: TGTGCCAGCAACTGGGATTCCGCAGGGAATGAGCAGTTCTTC. It specifies CASNWDSAGNEQFF.

The table lists this clonotype with a few counts. The chain employs TRBV7-2 and TRBJ2-7, with D possibly being TRBD2 (6 bases). The V end lost 4 bases, the J end lost 1 base, and 11 bases lay between the germline ends. The CDR3 covers 14 residues. The V gene's germline CDR1 is SGHTA and CDR2 FQGNSA. The CDR3 nucleotides read TGTGCCAGCAGCTCCTTCGGGGGATCCTACGAGCAGTACTTC. Protein: CASSSFGGSYEQYF.

This clonotype showed up just a few times. This chain joins TRBV20-1 and TRBJ2-7; no firm D call. V dropped 1 base and J dropped 3 bases, with 7 bases sitting between them. The CDR3 is 12 residues long. Germline CDR1 DFQATT, CDR2 SNEGSKA (reference sequence). The CDR3 nucleotides read TGCAGTGCTAGAGGGAGCTACTACGAGCAGTACTTC. This gives the protein CSARGSYYEQYF.

The CDR3 region has the DNA TGCAGCGGACAGACAGGATTGAACACTGAAGCTTTCTTT. This encodes CSGQTGLNTEAFF. The rearrangement links TRBV29-1 to TRBJ1-1; D is possibly TRBD1 (6 bases). The CDR3 contains 13 residues. Trimming pared 7 bases from V and 0 bases from J, leaving 12 bases between. From germline, CDR1 is SQVTM and CDR2 ANQGSEA.

This clonotype was observed at least ten times. The chain uses TRBV20-1 and TRBJ2-2; 15 nucleotides line up with TRBD2. CDR1 and CDR2 (germline): DFQATT, SNEGSKA (reference sequence). J was trimmed by 3 bases and V by 3 bases; bases with no gene match: 11. This CDR3 contains 19 residues. CDR3 in DNA: TGCAGTGCTAGGGTCGGGACTAGCGGGAGGAGCGGGTACACCGGGGAGCTGTTTTTT. This gives the protein CSARVGTSGRSGYTGELFF.

There are many counts of this clonotype. The chain recombines TRBV19 with TRBJ2-2, with 8 bases matching TRBD1. Losses at the gene ends were 9 bases for V and 4 bases for J; bases not matched to a gene: 10. Germline V lookup: CDR1 LNHDA, CDR2 SQIVND (reference sequence). The CDR3 runs to 15 residues. The CDR3 loop reads CASGGQGAITGELFF. The CDR3 coding sequence is TGTGCCAGCGGTGGACAGGGAGCGATCACCGGGGAGCTGTTTTTT.

This clonotype was counted ten times or more. The gene calls are TRBV2 and TRBJ1-2; D gene uncertain. The germline V and J ends were trimmed by 0 bases and 5 bases, with 13 bases remaining between them. CDR3 length: 15 amino acids. Looked up from germline, CDR1 is SNHLY and CDR2 is FYNNEI. The CDR3 sequence is CASSEARWNRYGYTF. The CDR3 DNA is TGTGCCAGCAGTGAAGCGAGGTGGAACCGGTATGGCTACACCTTC.

J is TRBJ2-1 and V is TRBV5-1, with 9 bases lining up with TRBD2. The ends lost 0 bases at V and 5 bases at J; junction bases unmatched: 3. Germline V gene lookup returns CDR1 SGHRS and CDR2 YFSETQ. The CDR3 has 15 amino acids. The CDR3 sequence is CASSLALAGHNEQFF. The CDR3 coding sequence is TGCGCCAGCAGCTTGGCACTAGCGGGCCACAATGAGCAGTTCTTC. The whole variable domain, remainder taken from reference TRBV5-1 and TRBJ2-1, is KAGVTQTPRYLIKTRGQQVTLSCSPISGHRSVSWYQQTPGQGLQFLFEYFSETQRNKGNFPGRFSGRQFSNSRSEMNVSTLELGDSALYLCASSLALAGHNEQFFGPGTRLTVL.

The gene calls are TRBV28 and TRBJ2-4; D remains ambiguous. This CDR3 comprises 14 residues. V was clipped by 4 bases and J by 8 bases, with 15 bases between them. Germline loops: CDR1 MDHEN, CDR2 SYDVKM. CDR3 protein: CASSSDRPQDIQYF. The CDR3 DNA reads as TGTGCCAGCAGTTCCGACCGTCCTCAAGACATTCAGTACTTC.

This clonotype occurred a few times. This chain joins TRBV9 and TRBJ2-7, with unresolved D. This CDR3 is built from 14 residues. Trimming cost V 0 bases and J 3 bases, with 10 bases left between them. Germline V gene data show CDR1 as SGDLS and CDR2 as YYNGEE. The CDR3 nucleotides read TGTGCCAGCAGCGTAGACAGTAGCCACTACGAGCAGTACTTC. Its protein product is CASSVDSSHYEQYF.

This clonotype was observed a handful of times. The V and J genes are TRBV3-1 and TRBJ2-5, with D possibly TRBD1 on 5 matching bases. There are 13 residues in the CDR3. Trimming removed 5 bases at V and 5 bases at J, with 12 bases between. Germline V gene data show CDR1 as LGHDT and CDR2 as YNNKEL (reference sequence). Written as DNA, the CDR3 is TGTGCCAGCAGCGTGCAGGGCGGCGAGACCCAGTACTTC. As protein: CASSVQGGETQYF.

This clonotype was picked up many times. J is TRBJ2-1 and V is TRBV2; D is unresolved. The CDR3 covers 16 residues. Looked up from germline, CDR1 is SNHLY and CDR2 is FYNNEI. Trimming took off 4 bases at V and 2 bases at J, with 15 bases between the two ends. CDR3 protein: CASSALSTATYNEQFF. The CDR3 DNA reads as TGTGCCAGCAGTGCTTTAAGCACAGCAACCTACAATGAGCAGTTCTTC.

The chain has TRBV7-2 and TRBJ1-4; possibly TRBD1 for D (5 bases). Germline CDR1 reads SGHTA; CDR2 reads FQGNSA. Trimming cost V 1 base and J 7 bases, with 10 bases left between them. This CDR3 comprises 14 residues. The CDR3 region is CASSLVPGAEKLFF. CDR3 DNA sequence: TGTGCCAGCAGCTTAGTGCCCGGGGCTGAAAAACTGTTTTTT.

Many counts were recorded for this clonotype. V usage is TRBV28 and J usage is TRBJ2-2; 9 nucleotides line up with TRBD2. Germline CDR1 reads MDHEN; CDR2 reads SYDVKM. CDR3 length: 14 amino acids. V gave up 7 bases and J gave up 8 bases; unmatched junction bases: 8. The CDR3, as DNA: TGTGCCAGCAACCTAGCGGGACGAATGGGGGAGCTGTTTTTT. It encodes CASNLAGRMGELFF.

This clonotype has a count of ten or more. The chain joins TRBV15 to TRBJ2-7; D not certain. Trimming cost V 0 bases and J 2 bases, with 11 bases left between them. Germline V gives CDR1 LNHNV, CDR2 YYDKDF (reference sequence). The CDR3 has 15 amino acids. The CDR3 protein is CATSRDYGAAYEQYF. CDR3 nucleotide sequence: TGTGCCACCAGCAGAGATTATGGCGCCGCCTACGAGCAGTACTTC.

This clonotype appeared many times. V is TRBV28 and J is TRBJ1-1, with TRBD1 matching over 7 bases. The trim removed 4 bases at V and 1 base at J, leaving 6 bases unmatched. This CDR3 is built from 15 residues. Germline V gene data show CDR1 as MDHEN and CDR2 as SYDVKM. CDR3 in DNA: TGTGCCAGCAGTTCCGCCGGGACAGCGAACACTGAAGCTTTCTTT. It yields the protein CASSSAGTANTEAFF.

This clonotype was detected a few times. The V gene is TRBV28, the J gene TRBJ2-5, with TRBD2 as a possible D gene (5 bases). This CDR3 has 15 residues. The germline CDR1 and CDR2 sequences are MDHEN and SYDVKM. Trimming pared 6 bases from V and 5 bases from J, leaving 19 bases between. The CDR3: CASRTGLSVSETQYF. DNA for the CDR3: TGTGCCAGCAGAACCGGACTCTCGGTTAGTGAGACCCAGTACTTC.